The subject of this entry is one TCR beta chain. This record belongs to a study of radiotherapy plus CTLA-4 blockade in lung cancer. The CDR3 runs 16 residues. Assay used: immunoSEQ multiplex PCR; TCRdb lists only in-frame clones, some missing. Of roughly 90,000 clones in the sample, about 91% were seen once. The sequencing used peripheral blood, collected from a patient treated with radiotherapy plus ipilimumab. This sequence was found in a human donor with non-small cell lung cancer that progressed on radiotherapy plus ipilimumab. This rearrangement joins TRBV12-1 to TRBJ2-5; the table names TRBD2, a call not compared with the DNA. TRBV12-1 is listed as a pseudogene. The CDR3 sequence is CASSLVAGGDPETQYF. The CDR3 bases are TGTGCCAGCAGCCTGGTTGCGGGAGGGGATCCGGAGACCCAGTACTTC.